These 29 T cell receptor beta chains came from one sample sequenced in a study of blood T cells in healthy people across ages. A J-beta primer mix and a sample-barcoded 5' primer were used in a second PCR of roughly 6 to 11 cycles. TCRdb itself ran the 5' RACE reads through MiXCR, one entry per CDR3 protein. The table includes fewer than 2 million distinct CDR3 sequences, roughly 43% detected once. The sequenced sample was blood. The source is a human donor in good health.

The chain carries TRBV11-3 and TRBJ2-1, with 12 bases lining up with TRBD2. V trimming: 6 bases; J trimming: 10 bases; junction bases outside the gene matches: 10. CDR3 length: 15 amino acids. The germline V gene encodes CDR1 SGHNT and CDR2 YENEEA. The CDR3 sequence is CASSTILAGGREQFF. Written as DNA, the CDR3 is TGTGCCAGCAGTACAATTCTAGCGGGGGGGCGAGAGCAGTTCTTC.

This rearrangement joins TRBV4-3 to TRBJ2-5; 7 positions agree with TRBD2. The V and J ends lost 0 bases and 2 bases, in that order; junction bases with no gene match: 3. The CDR3 extends over 15 amino acids. Germline CDR1 and CDR2: LGHNA and YSLEER. This CDR3 is CASSQDQGLQETQYF. In DNA form, the CDR3 reads TGCGCCAGCAGCCAAGATCAGGGACTACAAGAGACCCAGTACTTC.

Written as DNA, the CDR3 is TGCAGTGTACACGACAGGGCCGGGGAGCTGTTTTTT. It specifies CSVHDRAGELFF. The chain employs TRBV20-1 and TRBJ2-2, with 7 bases fitting TRBD1. Germline V gene sequence: CDR1 DFQATT, CDR2 SNEGSKA (reference sequence). Germline trimming cut 7 bases from V and 6 bases from J; bases unmatched to any gene: 5. The CDR3 runs 12 residues.

V and J are TRBV10-3 and TRBJ2-7; TRBD1 matches 9 bases. CDR3 length: 16 amino acids. The ends lost 4 bases at V and 1 base at J; junction bases unmatched: 8. CDR1 and CDR2 (germline): ENHRY, SYGVKD. CDR3 sequence: CAISGGGTGTSYEQYF. The CDR3 DNA reads as TGTGCCATCAGTGGGGGGGGGACAGGGACGTCCTACGAGCAGTACTTC.

The chain combines TRBV10-3 with TRBJ2-2; D is ambiguous. CDR1 is ENHRY and CDR2 is SYGVKD in the germline V gene. The CDR3 consists of 14 residues. V shed 8 bases and J shed 4 bases, with 14 bases lying between them. The CDR3 sequence: CAISRESSTGELFF. CDR3 nucleotide sequence: TGTGCCATCTCAAGGGAATCGAGCACCGGGGAGCTGTTTTTT.

This clonotype was seen more than once but under ten times. At one of its ends the junction is not consistent with the germline gene, which may arise from a read error. The rearrangement links TRBV7-9 to TRBJ1-2; unclear D gene. This CDR3 has 15 residues. CDR1 and CDR2 (germline): SEHNR, FQNEAQ (reference sequence). The CDR3 protein is CASSLDAQELYRYTF. The CDR3 DNA is TGTGCCAGCAGCTTAGACGCGCAGGAACTCTATCGCTACACCTTC.

Points on this clonotype: The junction departs from the called germline gene at one end, perhaps through a read error. The chain has TRBV20-1 and TRBJ2-7; TRBD1 might be the D (7 bases). This CDR3 contains 14 residues. Germline V gene data show CDR1 as DFQATT and CDR2 as SNEGSKA (reference sequence). CDR3: CSAGDPAGGGEQYF. CDR3 in DNA: TGCAGTGCTGGAGATCCCGCAGGGGGAGGCGAGCAGTACTTC.

This clonotype was detected only once. The chain links TRBV6-2 or TRBV6-3 to TRBJ2-1, with TRBD2 as a possible D gene (5 bases). This CDR3 is built from 13 residues. CDR1 and CDR2 (germline): MNHEY, SVGEGT. Trimming removed 2 bases from V and 5 bases from J, with 7 bases in between. In DNA form, the CDR3 reads TGTGCCAGCAGTTACCTGACTAACAATGAGCAGTTCTTC. Translation gives CASSYLTNNEQFF.

J is TRBJ2-3 and V is TRBV7-9; a weak D match, TRBD1 (6 bases). The CDR3 is made up of 14 amino acids. CDR1 is SEHNR and CDR2 is FQNEAQ in the germline V gene (reference sequence). Trimming removed 5 bases at V and 4 bases at J, with 13 bases between. CDR3 amino acids: CASSPGHNADTQYF. Here the CDR3 DNA reads TGTGCCAGCAGCCCGGGACACAACGCAGATACGCAGTATTTT.

This clonotype showed up just a few times. V is TRBV28 and J is TRBJ2-7; perhaps TRBD1 as D (5 bases). Per the germline V gene, CDR1 is MDHEN and CDR2 is SYDVKM. CDR3 size: 14 residues. Trimming shortened V by 6 bases and J by 2 bases, and 14 bases separated the two germline ends. In DNA form, the CDR3 reads TGTGCCAGCAGGTGGTCTCAGGGCCCCTACGAGCAGTACTTC. Amino acids: CASRWSQGPYEQYF.

The gene calls are TRBV7-2 and TRBJ1-1; TRBD1 might be the D (6 bases). The CDR3 runs 15 residues. V lost 5 bases to trimming and J lost 4 bases, with 17 bases between them. Germline values: CDR1 SGHTA, CDR2 FQGNSA. The CDR3 DNA follows: TGTGCCAGCAGCCCGACGGGGGGGCTTCTCACTGAAGCTTTCTTT. This sequence encodes CASSPTGGLLTEAFF.

DNA for the CDR3: TGTGCCAGCAGCGCATCAATCGGGACAGGGCGCACAGATACGCAGTATTTT. Its translation: CASSASIGTGRTDTQYF. The chain uses TRBV9 and TRBJ2-3; 9 bases map to TRBD1. This CDR3 has 17 residues. Germline-derived CDR1 and CDR2 are SGDLS and YYNGEE. The ends lost 3 bases at V and 1 base at J; junction bases unmatched: 9.

In this sample, this clonotype turned up many times. The chain links TRBV28 to TRBJ1-6; D may be TRBD1 (5 bases). The germline V gene encodes CDR1 MDHEN and CDR2 SYDVKM. V shed 4 bases and J shed 10 bases, with 14 bases lying between them. This CDR3 comprises 14 residues. The CDR3 loop reads CASSSGKEGSPLHF. CDR3 nucleotide sequence: TGTGCCAGCAGTTCAGGGAAAGAGGGCTCACCCCTCCACTTT. Based on the CDR3 plus reference TRBV28 and TRBJ1-6, the full variable domain is DVKVTQSSRYLVKRTGEKVFLECVQDMDHENMFWYRQDPGLGLRLIYFSYDVKMKEKGDIPEGYSVSREKKERFSLILESASTNQTSMYLCASSSGKEGSPLHFGNGTRLTVT.

The rearrangement uses TRBV5-1 and TRBJ2-3; TRBD2 might be the D (5 bases). CDR1 and CDR2 from the germline V gene are SGHRS and YFSETQ. The CDR3 covers 17 residues. V lost 5 bases, J lost 0 bases, and 19 bases lay in between. The CDR3 bases are TGCGCCAGCAGAATTGGACTGTACCGCGCGAGCACAGATACGCAGTATTTT. Amino acids: CASRIGLYRASTDTQYF.

V gene TRBV4-1 combines with J gene TRBJ1-2, with D perhaps TRBD1 (6 bases). From germline, CDR1 is MGHRA and CDR2 YSYEKL. Trimming left V 2 bases short and J 8 bases short, with 18 bases between. This CDR3 comprises 15 residues. CDR3 sequence reads: CASSQTLDSRRGYTF. In DNA form, the CDR3 reads TGCGCCAGCAGCCAAACTTTGGACAGCCGTAGAGGCTACACCTTC.

V is TRBV7-2 and J is TRBJ2-7; no reliable D call. In germline, CDR1 is SGHTA, CDR2 FQGNSA. The length of the CDR3 is 12 residues. V lost 3 bases and J 3 bases, leaving 6 bases between the germline ends. The CDR3 is CASSFWFYEQYF. CDR3 coding DNA: TGTGCCAGCAGCTTCTGGTTCTACGAGCAGTACTTC.

This clonotype was counted at least ten times. The chain joins TRBV6-2 or TRBV6-3 to TRBJ1-2; D unclear. CDR1 and CDR2 (germline): MNHEY, SVGEGT. V lost 0 bases, J lost 5 bases, and 7 bases lay in between. This CDR3 is built from 13 residues. In DNA form, the CDR3 reads TGTGCCAGCAGTTACTCGGATACTTATGGCTACACCTTC. Encoded protein: CASSYSDTYGYTF.

The chain carries TRBV2 and TRBJ2-1; no reliable D call. Trimming took off 6 bases at V and 4 bases at J, with 10 bases between the two ends. The CDR3 contains 13 residues. The germline gives CDR1 SNHLY, CDR2 FYNNEI. In DNA form, the CDR3 reads TGTGCCAGCAGGGTTGCTCTTTACAATGAGCAGTTCTTC. It is translated as CASRVALYNEQFF.

The CDR3 sequence: CSARQGRSYEQYF. The CDR3 coding sequence is TGCAGTGCTAGACAGGGCAGGTCCTACGAGCAGTACTTC. The chain recombines TRBV20-1 with TRBJ2-7, with TRBD1 as a possible D gene (5 bases). Germline V gene lookup returns CDR1 DFQATT and CDR2 SNEGSKA (reference sequence). V was cut by 2 bases and J by 1 base, with 9 bases left in between. CDR3 size: 13 residues.

This clonotype occurred a few times. This chain uses TRBV7-2 with TRBJ2-3; 9 positions agree with TRBD1. Losses at the gene ends were 8 bases for V and 1 base for J; bases not matched to a gene: 4. This CDR3 contains 14 residues. Germline CDR1 reads SGHTA; CDR2 reads FQGNSA. This CDR3 is CASAGTGRTDTQYF. DNA for the CDR3: TGTGCCAGCGCCGGGACAGGGCGCACAGATACGCAGTATTTT.

CDR3 coding DNA: TGTGCCAGCAGTGATCAACAGTTCTATGGCTACACCTTC. Its protein is CASSDQQFYGYTF. The chain carries TRBV2 and TRBJ1-2; unclear D gene. V shed 3 bases and J shed 4 bases, with 9 bases lying between them. CDR1 and CDR2 from the germline V gene are SNHLY and FYNNEI. The CDR3 consists of 13 residues. Supplemented by reference TRBV2 and TRBJ1-2, the full variable domain reads EPEVTQTPSHQVTQMGQEVILRCVPISNHLYFYWYRQILGQKVEFLVSFYNNEISEKSEIFDDQFSVERPDGSNFTLKIRSTKLEDSAMYFCASSDQQFYGYTFGSGTRLTVV.

V usage is TRBV29-1 and J usage is TRBJ1-4; D might be TRBD1 (6 bases). Between the trimmed V and J ends, which lost 6 bases and 3 bases, there was a span of 11 bases. The CDR3 is made up of 13 amino acids. Germline values: CDR1 SQVTM, CDR2 ANQGSEA. The CDR3 sequence is CSVLQGPNEKLFF. The CDR3 nucleotides read TGCAGCGTGCTACAGGGCCCTAATGAAAAACTGTTTTTT.

There are many counts of this clonotype. The rearrangement uses TRBV7-3 and TRBJ2-1; 11 bases are shared with TRBD2. The V gene end was trimmed by 5 bases and the J gene end by 2 bases; junction bases not matched to a gene: 2. This CDR3 region has 15 residues. Germline V gene sequence: CDR1 SGHTA, CDR2 FQGTGA. The CDR3 loop reads CASSLSGGAYNEQFF. CDR3 coding DNA: TGTGCCAGCAGCCTTAGCGGGGGGGCCTACAATGAGCAGTTCTTC.

The chain joins TRBV7-2 to TRBJ2-5, with D perhaps matching TRBD2 (6 bases). The DNA matches TRBJ2-7 better at its end, which makes the J call doubtful. Germline V gene lookup returns CDR1 SGHTA and CDR2 FQGNSA. The CDR3 length is 16 residues. The CDR3 nucleotides read TGTGCCAGCAGCTTAGCGGGGGGTACAGCGGACGACGAGCAGTACTTC. Translating gives CASSLAGGTADDEQYF.

This chain connects TRBV7-9 to TRBJ2-1; TRBD1 agrees at 10 bases. This CDR3 region has 19 residues. The V gene end was trimmed by 3 bases and the J gene end by 0 bases; junction bases not matched to a gene: 11. Looked up from germline, CDR1 is SEHNR and CDR2 is FQNEAQ (reference sequence). The CDR3 DNA is TGTGCCAGCAGCTTCCCTGAGACAGGGGGCCCCTTCTCCTACAATGAGCAGTTCTTC. Its translation: CASSFPETGGPFSYNEQFF.

The chain recombines TRBV2 with TRBJ1-2, with a weak D call TRBD1 (6 bases). This CDR3 has 11 residues. Per germline, CDR1 SNHLY and CDR2 FYNNEI. This chain's CDR3 is CATTGRGGYTF. The CDR3 DNA sequence: TGTGCGACAACAGGGAGGGGTGGCTACACCTTC. Drawing the rest from reference TRBV2 and TRBJ1-2, the complete variable domain is EPEVTQTPSHQVTQMGQEVILRCVPISNHLYFYWYRQILGQKVEFLVSFYNNEISEKSEIFDDQFSVERPDGSNFTLKIRSTKLEDSAMYFCATTGRGGYTFGSGTRLTVV.

The V gene is TRBV9, the J gene TRBJ2-1, with D hard to call. The CDR3 is 13 residues long. Germline V CDR1 and CDR2: SGDLS, YYNGEE. The V and J ends lost 0 bases and 5 bases respectively, with 6 bases between them. The chain's CDR3 is CASSVAQHNEQFF. The DNA for the CDR3 is TGTGCCAGCAGCGTAGCACAGCACAATGAGCAGTTCTTC.

This clonotype was counted between two and nine times. The J gene is TRBJ2-3, the V gene TRBV3-1; D gene unclear. With 1 base removed from V and 4 bases from J, the gap between germline ends came to 6 bases. This CDR3 has 13 amino acids. Germline lookup yields CDR1 LGHDT and CDR2 YNNKEL (reference sequence). In DNA, the CDR3 is TGTGCCAGCAGCCAAGCGTCATCAGATACGCAGTATTTT. The encoded protein is CASSQASSDTQYF.

The chain carries TRBV10-2 and TRBJ2-2; 8 bases map to TRBD2. V trimming: 2 bases; J trimming: 1 base; junction bases outside the gene matches: 3. The CDR3 sequence is 16 residues long. Germline CDR1 is WSHSY and CDR2 is SAAADI. The CDR3 spells CASSEGLAVNTGELFF. The CDR3 coding sequence is TGCGCCAGCAGTGAGGGACTAGCTGTGAACACCGGGGAGCTGTTTTTT.